These T cell receptor beta chains were read from a single sample in a study of spatial heterogeneity in lung cancer. MiXCR was run by TCRdb on the 5' RACE reads, yielding one entry per CDR3 protein. The sample yields about 13,000 distinct CDR3 sequences, 3% to 4% seen once. The sample here was lung tumor tissue, taken at surgery. The receptors were sampled from a male donor with early-stage non-small cell lung cancer. CDR3s include the opening cysteine and the closing phenylalanine or tryptophan. The order of the fields is CDR3 protein, CDR3 DNA, clone size, V gene, J gene, D gene. The D gene is left open where the match is weak. Where a row states a size, it is once, few, many or the class of an expanded clone; other rows omit it.

cdr3_aa: CAIILGQYF
cdr3_nt: TGTGCCATCATTCTTGGCCAGTACTTC
clone_size: many
v_call: TRBV10-3
j_call: TRBJ2-5
d_call: .

cdr3_aa: CASRSSGGSTDTQYF
cdr3_nt: TGTGCCAGCAGGTCTAGCGGGGGTAGCACAGATACGCAGTATTTT
clone_size: few
v_call: TRBV5-4
j_call: TRBJ2-3
d_call: TRBD2

cdr3_aa: CASRSQGRNTEAFF
cdr3_nt: TGTGCCAGCCGTTCACAGGGGAGGAACACTGAAGCTTTCTTT
clone_size: medium-sized
v_call: TRBV2
j_call: TRBJ1-1
d_call: TRBD1

cdr3_aa: CASSPDRGRPRETQYF
cdr3_nt: TGTGCCAGTAGTCCGGACAGGGGGAGGCCAAGGGAGACCCAGTACTTC
clone_size: few
v_call: TRBV19
j_call: TRBJ2-5
d_call: TRBD1

cdr3_aa: CASSEVTNQPQHF
cdr3_nt: TGTGCCAGCAGTGAAGTAACGAATCAGCCCCAGCATTTT
clone_size: many
v_call: TRBV6-1
j_call: TRBJ1-5
d_call: .

cdr3_aa: CASSEAGGRAQLAKNIQYF
cdr3_nt: TGTGCCAGCAGTGAAGCGGGGGGCAGGGCTCAACTAGCCAAAAACATTCAGTACTTC
clone_size: many
v_call: TRBV6-1
j_call: TRBJ2-4
d_call: .

cdr3_aa: CASRKTGGLDYGYTF
cdr3_nt: TGTGCCAGTAGGAAGACAGGGGGGCTCGACTATGGCTACACCTTC
clone_size: many
v_call: TRBV19
j_call: TRBJ1-2
d_call: TRBD1

cdr3_aa: CASSLGRAPISGANVLTF
cdr3_nt: TGTGCCAGCAGTTTAGGCAGGGCCCCAATCTCTGGGGCCAACGTCCTGACTTTC
clone_size: medium-sized
v_call: TRBV12-3/TRBV12-4
j_call: TRBJ2-6
d_call: .

cdr3_aa: CASSFMGEKLFF
cdr3_nt: TGTGCCAGCAGTTTTATGGGGGAAAAACTGTTTTTT
clone_size: many
v_call: TRBV12-3/TRBV12-4
j_call: TRBJ1-4
d_call: .

cdr3_aa: CAIRTDSNTGELFF
cdr3_nt: TGTGCCATCAGGACTGACTCGAACACCGGGGAGCTGTTTTTT
clone_size: many
v_call: TRBV10-3
j_call: TRBJ2-2
d_call: .

cdr3_aa: CASSPLVAQETQYF
cdr3_nt: TGTGCCAGCAGCCCCCTCGTCGCTCAAGAGACCCAGTACTTC
clone_size: many
v_call: TRBV5-5
j_call: TRBJ2-5
d_call: .

cdr3_aa: CATSDWTDYGYTF
cdr3_nt: TGTGCCACCAGTGATTGGACCGACTATGGCTACACCTTC
clone_size: medium-sized
v_call: TRBV24-1
j_call: TRBJ1-2
d_call: .

cdr3_aa: CASSPTGTSFDEQFF
cdr3_nt: TGTGCCAGCAGCCCGACCGGGACTAGCTTCGATGAGCAGTTCTTC
clone_size: few
v_call: TRBV9
j_call: TRBJ2-1
d_call: TRBD2

cdr3_aa: CSGKERGNSPLHF
cdr3_nt: TGCAGTGGGAAGGAGAGAGGTAATTCACCCCTCCACTTT
clone_size: many
v_call: TRBV20-1
j_call: TRBJ1-6
d_call: .

cdr3_aa: CASKSGSRTNEKLFF
cdr3_nt: TGTGCCAGTAAGTCGGGGAGCCGGACTAATGAAAAACTGTTTTTT
clone_size: many
v_call: TRBV19
j_call: TRBJ1-4
d_call: .

cdr3_aa: CASSSRPNEQYF
cdr3_nt: TGTGCCAGCAGTTCCCGACCCAACGAGCAGTACTTC
clone_size: .
v_call: TRBV12-3/TRBV12-4
j_call: TRBJ2-7
d_call: .

cdr3_aa: CASSLEGQGPSPLHF
cdr3_nt: TGTGCCAGCAGCTTAGAGGGACAGGGGCCCTCACCCCTCCACTTT
clone_size: few
v_call: TRBV7-6
j_call: TRBJ1-6
d_call: TRBD1

cdr3_aa: CASSLPRYTDTQYF
cdr3_nt: TGTGCCAGCAGCCTCCCCCGATACACAGATACGCAGTATTTT
clone_size: few
v_call: TRBV7-2
j_call: TRBJ2-3
d_call: .

cdr3_aa: CASSGGTGTNQPQHF
cdr3_nt: TGTGCCAGCAGCGGGGGGACAGGGACCAATCAGCCCCAGCATTTT
clone_size: many
v_call: TRBV9
j_call: TRBJ1-5
d_call: TRBD1